This entry features one T cell receptor (beta chain) sequence. One Seattle source followed patients from active infection through their disease course. From germline, CDR1 is SGHAT and CDR2 FQNNGV. With 4 bases removed from V and 7 bases from J, the gap between germline ends came to 16 bases. The CDR3 loop spans 15 amino acids. The data stem from a study of blood T cell repertoires in COVID-19. Study background: Acute-phase and convalescent COVID-19 samples originated in the United States, Italy and Spain. PBMCs, B-cell-depleted T cells, or T cells were the source of the cDNA or gDNA that made up the material.

Clones were sequenced by immunoSEQ multiplex PCR, and TCRdb holds only the in-frame ones, with some missing. The repertoire holds roughly 57,000 clones, with about 83% as singletons. The source is a woman in her sixties or seventies with COVID-19, enrolled during active disease. Specimen: peripheral blood. The V and J genes are TRBV11-2 and TRBJ2-2, with D perhaps TRBD1 (6 bases). The CDR3 nucleotides read TGTGCCAGCAGCTCAGGGGTGTTTAGTCTCGGGGAGCTGTTTTTT. This gives the protein CASSSGVFSLGELFF.